A single sample is the source of the 5 T cell receptor beta chains below, sequenced in a study of identical twins. TCRdb itself ran the 5' RACE reads through MiXCR, one entry per CDR3 protein. Of about 18,000 distinct CDR3 sequences in the sample, nearly 70% were seen once. Sequenced sample: memory (CD45RO+) T cells sorted from blood. All receptors derive from a woman under 30 in good health. This table probably holds off-target reads from a library built for another chain.

V and J are TRBV6-2 or TRBV6-3 and TRBJ2-3; D is unresolved. The CDR3 sequence is 12 residues long. Trimming removed 7 bases at V and 6 bases at J, with 11 bases between. In germline, CDR1 is MNHEY, CDR2 SVGEGT. CDR3 bases: TGTGCCAGCACAGAGCCCACGGATACGCAGTATTTT. Protein sequence: CASTEPTDTQYF.

The J gene is TRBJ2-3, the V gene TRBV29-1; 8 nucleotides agree with TRBD2. The CDR3 is 11 residues long. Germline lookup yields CDR1 SQVTM and CDR2 ANQGSEA. V gave up 7 bases and J gave up 5 bases; unmatched junction bases: 2. Here the CDR3 DNA reads TGCAGCGGGGGACTAGAAGATACGCAGTATTTT. It specifies CSGGLEDTQYF.

The chain links TRBV20-1 to TRBJ2-1; TRBD2 is a possible D gene (6 bases). From germline, CDR1 is DFQATT and CDR2 SNEGSKA (reference sequence). The V gene lost 5 bases and the J gene lost 4 bases, with 18 bases spanning the gap. The CDR3 runs to 15 residues. CDR3 nucleotide sequence: TGCAGTGCTGCCCCGGGTAGCGGACCTTACAATGAGCAGTTCTTC. Protein sequence: CSAAPGSGPYNEQFF.

The CDR3 spells CSAFVTGGKAYNEQFF. For the CDR3, the DNA is TGCAGTGCTTTTGTAACCGGGGGAAAAGCCTACAATGAGCAGTTCTTC. The V gene is TRBV20-1, the J gene TRBJ2-1, with D possibly being TRBD2 (6 bases). Trimming took off 5 bases at V and 2 bases at J, with 19 bases between the two ends. There are 16 residues in the CDR3. Per the germline V gene, CDR1 is DFQATT and CDR2 is SNEGSKA (reference sequence).

This clonotype was seen a single time. The chain uses TRBV4-1 and TRBJ2-2; D ambiguous. CDR3 size: 14 residues. Germline CDR1 MGHRA, CDR2 YSYEKL. With 0 bases removed from V and 6 bases from J, the gap between germline ends came to 8 bases. The CDR3 coding sequence is TGCGCCAGCAGCCAAGATGTCGGGCCCGGGGAGCTGTTTTTT. Translation: CASSQDVGPGELFF.